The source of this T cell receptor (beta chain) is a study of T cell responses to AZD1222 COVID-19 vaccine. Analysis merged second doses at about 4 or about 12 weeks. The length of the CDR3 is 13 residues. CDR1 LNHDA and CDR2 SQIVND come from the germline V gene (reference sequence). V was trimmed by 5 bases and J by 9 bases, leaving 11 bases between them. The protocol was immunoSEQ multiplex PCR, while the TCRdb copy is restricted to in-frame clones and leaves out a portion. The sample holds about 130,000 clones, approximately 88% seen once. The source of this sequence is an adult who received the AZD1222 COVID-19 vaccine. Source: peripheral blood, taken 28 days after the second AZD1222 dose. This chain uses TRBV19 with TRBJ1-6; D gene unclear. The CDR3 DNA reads TGTGCCAGTAGTCAACAGCAGCTTTCACCCCTCCACTTT. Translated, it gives CASSQQQLSPLHF.